The clone carrying this T cell receptor (beta chain) was seen only a few times. 5'RACE employing 10-nucleotide random UMIs yielded the cDNA. Whenever a sequencing run was performed, it yielded over 160 million TCR-beta sequences from 15-18 subjects. Each CDR3 protein is one row after TCRdb ran MiXCR on the 5' RACE reads. The sample has some 87,000 distinct CDR3 sequences, approximately 13% seen once. Per the germline V gene, CDR1 is WSHSY and CDR2 is SAAADI. The CDR3 runs to 14 residues. V dropped 6 bases and J dropped 2; count of bases not matched to a gene: 4. This record belongs to a study of neurological immune-mediated disorders. Time point indicated: longitudinal time-point 2.

This sequence originates from a female donor with HTLV-1-associated myelopathy (HAM/TSP). Sequenced sample: PBMCs. This chain connects TRBV10-2 to TRBJ2-3; 8 positions agree with TRBD1. The CDR3, as DNA: TGCGCCAGCAGAGACAGGGGATACACAGATACGCAGTATTTT. Encoded protein: CASRDRGYTDTQYF.